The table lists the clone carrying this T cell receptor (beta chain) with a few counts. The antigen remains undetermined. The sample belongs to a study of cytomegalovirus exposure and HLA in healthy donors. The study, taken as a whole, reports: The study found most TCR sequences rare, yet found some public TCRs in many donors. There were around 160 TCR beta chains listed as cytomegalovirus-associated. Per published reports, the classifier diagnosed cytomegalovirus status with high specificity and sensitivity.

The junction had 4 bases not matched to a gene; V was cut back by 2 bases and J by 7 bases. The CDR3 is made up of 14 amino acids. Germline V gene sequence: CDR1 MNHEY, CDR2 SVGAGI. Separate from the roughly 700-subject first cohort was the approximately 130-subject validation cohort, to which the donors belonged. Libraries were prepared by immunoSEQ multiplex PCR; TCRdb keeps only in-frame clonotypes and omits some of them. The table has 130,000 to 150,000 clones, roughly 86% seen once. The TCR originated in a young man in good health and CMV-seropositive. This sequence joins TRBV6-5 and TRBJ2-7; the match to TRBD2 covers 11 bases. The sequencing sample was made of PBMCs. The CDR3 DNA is TGTGCCAGCAGTTACCAGGCTAGCGGGAGGGAGCAGTACTTC. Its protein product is CASSYQASGREQYF.